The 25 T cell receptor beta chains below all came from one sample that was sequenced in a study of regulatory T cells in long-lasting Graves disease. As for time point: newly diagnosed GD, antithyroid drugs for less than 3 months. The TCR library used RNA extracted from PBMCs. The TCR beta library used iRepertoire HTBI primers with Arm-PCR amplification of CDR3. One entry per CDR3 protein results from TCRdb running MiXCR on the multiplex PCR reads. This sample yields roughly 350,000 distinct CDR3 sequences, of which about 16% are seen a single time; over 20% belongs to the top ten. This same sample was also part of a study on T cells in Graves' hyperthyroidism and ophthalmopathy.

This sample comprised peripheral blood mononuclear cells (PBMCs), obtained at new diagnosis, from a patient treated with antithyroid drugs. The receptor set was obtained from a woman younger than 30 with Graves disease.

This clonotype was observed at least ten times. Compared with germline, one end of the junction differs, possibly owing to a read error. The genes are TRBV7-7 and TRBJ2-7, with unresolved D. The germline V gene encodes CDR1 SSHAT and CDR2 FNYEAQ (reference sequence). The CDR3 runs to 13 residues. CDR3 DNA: TGTGCTAGCAGCTTAGCAGCTGGCTACGAGCAGTACTTC. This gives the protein CASSLAAGYEQYF.

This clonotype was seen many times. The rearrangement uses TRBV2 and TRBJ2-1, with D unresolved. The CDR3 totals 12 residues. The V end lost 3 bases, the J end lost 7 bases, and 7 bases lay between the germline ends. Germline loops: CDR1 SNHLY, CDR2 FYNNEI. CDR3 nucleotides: TGTGCCAGCAGTGAGCCGAAAAATGAGCAGTTCTTC. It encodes CASSEPKNEQFF. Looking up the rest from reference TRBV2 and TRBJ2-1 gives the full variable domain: EPEVTQTPSHQVTQMGQEVILRCVPISNHLYFYWYRQILGQKVEFLVSFYNNEISEKSEIFDDQFSVERPDGSNFTLKIRSTKLEDSAMYFCASSEPKNEQFFGPGTRLTVL.

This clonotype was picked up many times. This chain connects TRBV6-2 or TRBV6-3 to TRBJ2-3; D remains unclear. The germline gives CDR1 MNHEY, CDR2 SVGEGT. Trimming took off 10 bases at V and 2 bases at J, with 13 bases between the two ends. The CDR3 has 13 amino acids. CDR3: CAITNQNTDTQYF. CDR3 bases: TGTGCCATTACGAACCAAAACACAGATACGCAGTATTTT.

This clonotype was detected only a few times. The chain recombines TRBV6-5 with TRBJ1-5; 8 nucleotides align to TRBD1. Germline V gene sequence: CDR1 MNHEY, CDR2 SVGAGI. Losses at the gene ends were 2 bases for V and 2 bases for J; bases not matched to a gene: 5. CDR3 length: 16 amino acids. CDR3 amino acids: CASSYSGQGGNQPQHF. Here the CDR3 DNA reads TGTGCCAGCAGTTACAGCGGACAGGGAGGCAATCAGCCCCAGCATTTT.

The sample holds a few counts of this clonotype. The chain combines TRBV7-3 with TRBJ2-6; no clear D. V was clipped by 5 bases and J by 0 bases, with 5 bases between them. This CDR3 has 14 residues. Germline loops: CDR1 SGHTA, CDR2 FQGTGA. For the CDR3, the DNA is TGTGCCAGCAGCGTTTACTCTGGGGCCAACGTCCTGACTTTC. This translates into CASSVYSGANVLTF. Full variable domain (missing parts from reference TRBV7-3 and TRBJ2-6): GAGVSQTPSNKVTEKGKYVELRCDPISGHTALYWYRQSLGQGPEFLIYFQGTGAADDSGLPNDRFFAVRPEGSVSTLKIQRTERGDSAVYLCASSVYSGANVLTFGAGSRLTVL.

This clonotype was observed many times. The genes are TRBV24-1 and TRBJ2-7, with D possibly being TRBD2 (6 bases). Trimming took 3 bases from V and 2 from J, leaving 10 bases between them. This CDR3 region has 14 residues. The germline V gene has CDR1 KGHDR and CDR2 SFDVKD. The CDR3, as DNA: TGTGCCACCAGTGATGGGACTGGCACCTACGAGCAGTACTTC. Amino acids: CATSDGTGTYEQYF.

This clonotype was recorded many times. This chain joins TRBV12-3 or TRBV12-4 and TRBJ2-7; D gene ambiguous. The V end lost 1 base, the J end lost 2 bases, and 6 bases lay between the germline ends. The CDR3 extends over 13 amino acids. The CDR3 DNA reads TGTGCCAGCAGTTTAGTGGGCACCTACGAGCAGTACTTC. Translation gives CASSLVGTYEQYF.

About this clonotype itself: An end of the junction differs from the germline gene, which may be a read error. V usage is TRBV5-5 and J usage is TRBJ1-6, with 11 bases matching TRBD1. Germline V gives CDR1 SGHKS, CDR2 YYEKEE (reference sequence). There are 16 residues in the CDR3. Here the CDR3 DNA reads TGTGCCAGCAGCTGGGCGGACAGGGGGCACAATTCACCCCGCCACTTT. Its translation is CASSWADRGHNSPRHF. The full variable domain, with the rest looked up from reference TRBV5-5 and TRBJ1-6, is DAGVTQSPTHLIKTRGQQVTLRCSPISGHKSVSWYQQVLGQGPQFIFQYYEKEERGRGNFPDRFSARQFPNYSSELNVNALLLGDSALYLCASSWADRGHNSPRHFGNGTRLTVT.

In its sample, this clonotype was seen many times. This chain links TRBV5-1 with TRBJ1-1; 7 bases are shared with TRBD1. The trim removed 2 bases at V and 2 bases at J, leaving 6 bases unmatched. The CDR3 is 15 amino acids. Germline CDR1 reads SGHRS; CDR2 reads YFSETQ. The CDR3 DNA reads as TGCGCCAGCAGCTTTTCCGGGACAGTTAACACTGAAGCTTTCTTT. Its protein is CASSFSGTVNTEAFF.

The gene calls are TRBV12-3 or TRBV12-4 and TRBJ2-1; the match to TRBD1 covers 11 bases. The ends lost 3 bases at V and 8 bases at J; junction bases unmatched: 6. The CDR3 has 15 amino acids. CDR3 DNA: TGTGCCAGCAGTTTGGTGGACAGGGGGCTCGATGAGCAGTTCTTC. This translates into CASSLVDRGLDEQFF.

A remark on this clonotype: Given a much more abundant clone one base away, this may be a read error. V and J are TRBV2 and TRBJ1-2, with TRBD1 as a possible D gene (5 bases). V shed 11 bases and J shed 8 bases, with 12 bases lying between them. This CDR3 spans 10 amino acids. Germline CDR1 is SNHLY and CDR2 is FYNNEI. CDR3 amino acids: CAGRQRGYTF. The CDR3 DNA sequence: TGTGCCGGTAGACAGCGCGGCTACACCTTC.

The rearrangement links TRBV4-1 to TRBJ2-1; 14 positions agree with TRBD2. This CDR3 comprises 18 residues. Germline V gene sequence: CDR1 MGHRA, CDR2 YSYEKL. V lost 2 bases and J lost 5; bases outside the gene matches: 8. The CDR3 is CASSQPRLAGGPHNEQFF. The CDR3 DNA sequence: TGCGCCAGCAGCCAACCTCGACTAGCGGGAGGGCCCCACAATGAGCAGTTCTTC.

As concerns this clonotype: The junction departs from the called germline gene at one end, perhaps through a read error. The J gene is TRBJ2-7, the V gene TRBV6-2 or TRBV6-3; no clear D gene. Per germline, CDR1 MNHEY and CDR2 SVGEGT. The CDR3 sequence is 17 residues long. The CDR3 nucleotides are TGTGCCAGCAGTTACAAATCAAGTTTGAAAAGGTCCTACGAGCAGCACTTC. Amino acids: CASSYKSSLKRSYEQHF.

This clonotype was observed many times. CDR3 protein: CASRIVDRPSSYEQYF. The CDR3 DNA reads as TGTGCCAGCAGGATCGTGGACAGGCCTAGCTCCTACGAGCAGTACTTC. The V call is TRBV6-1, the J call TRBJ2-7, with TRBD1 matching 7 bases. Germline CDR1 and CDR2: MNHNS and SASEGT. With 6 bases clipped from V and 0 bases from J, the junction kept 11 bases outside the gene matches. This CDR3 contains 16 residues.

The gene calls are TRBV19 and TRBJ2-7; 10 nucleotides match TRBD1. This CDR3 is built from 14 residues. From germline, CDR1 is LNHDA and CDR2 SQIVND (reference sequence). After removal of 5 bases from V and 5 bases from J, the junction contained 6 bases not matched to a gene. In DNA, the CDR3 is TGTGCCAGTAGTGCGGGACAGGGGAGCCACGAGCAGTACTTC. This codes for CASSAGQGSHEQYF. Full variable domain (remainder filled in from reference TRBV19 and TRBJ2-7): DGGITQSPKYLFRKEGQNVTLSCEQNLNHDAMYWYRQDPGQGLRLIYYSQIVNDFQKGDIAEGYSVSREKKESFPLTVTSAQKNPTAFYLCASSAGQGSHEQYFGPGTRLTVT.

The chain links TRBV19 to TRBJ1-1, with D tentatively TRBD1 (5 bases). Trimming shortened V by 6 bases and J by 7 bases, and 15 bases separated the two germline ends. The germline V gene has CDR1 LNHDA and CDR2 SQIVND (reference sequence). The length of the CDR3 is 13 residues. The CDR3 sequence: CASSSTARVEAFF. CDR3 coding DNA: TGTGCCAGTAGCTCGACAGCCCGGGTTGAAGCTTTCTTT.

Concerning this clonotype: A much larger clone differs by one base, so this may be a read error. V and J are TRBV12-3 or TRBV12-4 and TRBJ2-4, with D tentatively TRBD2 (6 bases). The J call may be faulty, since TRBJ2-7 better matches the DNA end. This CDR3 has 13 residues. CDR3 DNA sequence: TGTGCCAGCAGCGGGGAGGTACGCTACGAGCAGTACTTC. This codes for CASSGEVRYEQYF.

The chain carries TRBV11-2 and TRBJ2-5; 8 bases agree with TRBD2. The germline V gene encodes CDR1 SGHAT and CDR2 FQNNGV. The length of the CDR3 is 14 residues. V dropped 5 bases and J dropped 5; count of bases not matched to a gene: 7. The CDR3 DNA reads TGTGCCAGCAGCCGGGGGGGGACAAGGGAGACCCAGTACTTC. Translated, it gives CASSRGGTRETQYF. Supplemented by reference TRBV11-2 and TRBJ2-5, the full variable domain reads EAGVAQSPRYKIIEKRQSVAFWCNPISGHATLYWYQQILGQGPKLLIQFQNNGVVDDSQLPKDRFSAERLKGVDSTLKIQPAKLEDSAVYLCASSRGGTRETQYFGPGTRLLVL.

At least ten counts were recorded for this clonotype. The chain's CDR3 is CSVEYELGGSTEAFF. Here the CDR3 DNA reads TGCAGCGTGGAGTATGAACTCGGGGGTAGTACTGAAGCTTTCTTT. V gene TRBV29-1 combines with J gene TRBJ1-1; D may be TRBD1 (5 bases). This CDR3 spans 15 amino acids. Germline V gene data show CDR1 as SQVTM and CDR2 as ANQGSEA. Trimming shortened V by 6 bases and J by 5 bases, and 22 bases separated the two germline ends.

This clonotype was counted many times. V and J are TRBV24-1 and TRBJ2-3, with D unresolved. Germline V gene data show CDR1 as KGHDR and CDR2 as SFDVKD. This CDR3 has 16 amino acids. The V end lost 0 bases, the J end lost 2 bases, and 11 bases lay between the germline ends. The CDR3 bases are TGTGCCACCAGTGATTTGTCTCAGCCCTACACAGATACGCAGTATTTT. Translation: CATSDLSQPYTDTQYF.

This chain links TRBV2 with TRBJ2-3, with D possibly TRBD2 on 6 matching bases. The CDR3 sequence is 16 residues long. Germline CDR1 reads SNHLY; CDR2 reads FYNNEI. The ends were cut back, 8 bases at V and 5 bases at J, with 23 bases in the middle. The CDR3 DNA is TGTGCCAGCGGGCAGGGCGGGAACACCGGGGTAGATACGCAGTATTTT. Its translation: CASGQGGNTGVDTQYF.

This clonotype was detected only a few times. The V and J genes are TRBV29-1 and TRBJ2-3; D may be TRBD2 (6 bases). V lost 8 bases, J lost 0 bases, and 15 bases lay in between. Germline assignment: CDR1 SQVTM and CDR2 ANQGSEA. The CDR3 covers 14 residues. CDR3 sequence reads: CSTRGRGSTDTQYF. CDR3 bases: TGCAGCACCCGGGGTCGGGGGAGCACAGATACGCAGTATTTT.

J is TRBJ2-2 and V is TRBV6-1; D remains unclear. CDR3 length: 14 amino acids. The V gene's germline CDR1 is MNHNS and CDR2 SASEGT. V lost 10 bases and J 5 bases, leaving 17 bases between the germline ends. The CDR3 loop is CATSEGVGTGELFF. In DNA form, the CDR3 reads TGTGCCACCTCTGAAGGAGTCGGGACCGGGGAGCTGTTTTTT.

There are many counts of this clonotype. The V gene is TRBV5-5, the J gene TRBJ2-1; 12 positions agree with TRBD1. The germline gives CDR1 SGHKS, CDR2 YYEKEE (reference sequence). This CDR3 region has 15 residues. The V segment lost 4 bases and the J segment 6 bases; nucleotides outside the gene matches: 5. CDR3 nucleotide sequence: TGTGCCAGCAGCATTGGGACAGGGGGCTTCAATGAGCAGTTCTTC. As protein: CASSIGTGGFNEQFF.

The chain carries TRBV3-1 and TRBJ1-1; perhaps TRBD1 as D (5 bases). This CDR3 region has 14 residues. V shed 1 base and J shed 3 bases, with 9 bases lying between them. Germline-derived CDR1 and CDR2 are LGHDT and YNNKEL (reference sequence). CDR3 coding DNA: TGTGCCAGCAGCCAAGGGGGGTTGGACACTGAAGCTTTCTTT. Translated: CASSQGGLDTEAFF.